These T cell receptor beta chains were read from a single sample in a study of T cell changes during pregnancy in multiple sclerosis. TCRdb keeps only in-frame clones here, not all; method: immunoSEQ multiplex PCR. The data show tens of thousands of clones, approximately 90% seen once. The material sequenced was peripheral blood, taken before pregnancy. The receptor source for this set is a female donor with multiple sclerosis, enrolled in a pregnancy study. The CDR3 runs from the conserved cysteine through the conserved F or W. D genes are given only for firm matches. Clone size, where shown, is once, few, many, or a class for clones that have expanded.

length: 13
J: TRBJ1-1
V: TRBV6-5
size: NA
D: NA
DNA: TGTGCCAGCAGTCCCACGCGGAACACTGAAGCTTTCTTT
CDR3: CASSPTRNTEAFF

length: 13
J: TRBJ1-2
V: TRBV5-6
size: few
D: NA
DNA: TGTGCCAGCAGCTTGATCACTAACTATGGCTACACCTTC
CDR3: CASSLITNYGYTF

length: 15
J: TRBJ1-2
V: TRBV7-2
size: few
D: NA
DNA: TGTGCCAGCAGCTTCTACCGGGACGGGAGCTATGGCTACACCTTC
CDR3: CASSFYRDGSYGYTF

length: 15
J: TRBJ1-1
V: TRBV5-4
size: NA
D: NA
DNA: TGTGCCAGCAGCTTGGAGGGAGGGGTAAGGAATGAAGCTTTCTTT
CDR3: CASSLEGGVRNEAFF

length: 13
J: TRBJ1-2
V: TRBV27
size: NA
D: NA
DNA: TGTGCCAGCTTAGGTACCGCCTCGAGGGGCTACACCTTC
CDR3: CASLGTASRGYTF

length: 15
J: TRBJ2-5
V: TRBV30
size: NA
D: TRBD2
DNA: TGTGCCTGGAGTGTACAAGGTGGCGGGGGGGAGACCCAGTACTTC
CDR3: CAWSVQGGGGETQYF

length: 16
J: TRBJ1-1
V: TRBV9
size: NA
D: NA
DNA: TGTGCCAGCAGCGTAGCTTTAGGCTCATCGGGCACTGAAGCTTTCTTT
CDR3: CASSVALGSSGTEAFF

length: 15
J: TRBJ2-1
V: TRBV7-8
size: NA
D: NA
DNA: TGTGCCAGCAGCCGACAGGGACTGGGATACAATGAGCAGTTCTTC
CDR3: CASSRQGLGYNEQFF

length: 15
J: TRBJ2-7
V: TRBV7-8
size: once
D: TRBD1
DNA: TGTGCCGTCCGTCCGAGAGGGACAGGGTTTTCCGAGCAGTACTTC
CDR3: CAVRPRGTGFSEQYF

length: 17
J: TRBJ1-2
V: TRBV4-3
size: once
D: NA
DNA: TGCGCCAGCAGCCAAGCCCTGACAGGTAATGGGGCCTATGGCTACACCTTC
CDR3: CASSQALTGNGAYGYTF

length: 16
J: TRBJ2-7
V: TRBV7-9
size: NA
D: TRBD2
DNA: TGTGCCAGCAGCTTAGGAAGCGGGGGGTACTCCTACGAGCAGTACTTC
CDR3: CASSLGSGGYSYEQYF

length: 14
J: TRBJ1-1
V: TRBV10-3
size: NA
D: NA
DNA: TGTGCCATCAGTTTGACAGGTCTGAACACTGAAGCTTTCTTT
CDR3: CAISLTGLNTEAFF

length: 12
J: TRBJ1-5
V: TRBV19
size: once
D: NA
DNA: TGTGCCAGCGGGGGGGCATATCAGCCCCAGCATTTT
CDR3: CASGGAYQPQHF

length: 13
J: TRBJ1-1
V: TRBV14
size: few
D: NA
DNA: TGTGCCAGCAGCCAAGATCCGGGCACTGAAGCTTTCTTT
CDR3: CASSQDPGTEAFF

length: 13
J: TRBJ1-2
V: TRBV7-2
size: NA
D: NA
DNA: TGTGCCAGCAGCCAGCGGGGGGGGCTTGGCTACACCTTC
CDR3: CASSQRGGLGYTF

length: 13
J: TRBJ1-1
V: TRBV10-3
size: few
D: NA
DNA: TGTGCCATCAGTGTAGAGGGGGACACTGAAGCTTTCTTT
CDR3: CAISVEGDTEAFF

length: 15
J: TRBJ1-5
V: TRBV2
size: NA
D: TRBD1
DNA: TGTGCCAGCAGTTATGACAGGGCTAGCAATCAGCCCCAGCATTTT
CDR3: CASSYDRASNQPQHF

length: 14
J: TRBJ2-7
V: TRBV4-2
size: NA
D: TRBD1
DNA: TGTGCCAGCAGCCCTGGACAGGGCGCCTACGAGCAGTACTTC
CDR3: CASSPGQGAYEQYF

length: 13
J: TRBJ2-7
V: TRBV11-1
size: NA
D: TRBD2
DNA: TGTGCCAGCAGCTTAGGACTAGCGCTCGAGCAGTACTTC
CDR3: CASSLGLALEQYF

length: 10
J: TRBJ2-7
V: TRBV29-1
size: NA
D: NA
DNA: TGCAGCGTTGCAGGGTACGAGCAGTACTTC
CDR3: CSVAGYEQYF

length: 15
J: TRBJ1-2
V: TRBV7-9
size: NA
D: NA
DNA: TGTGCCAGCAGCCCGGAGACTGGGGGGTTCTATGGCTACACCTTC
CDR3: CASSPETGGFYGYTF

length: 13
J: TRBJ2-5
V: TRBV13
size: NA
D: TRBD1
DNA: TGTGCCAGCAGCTGGACAGGGCAAGAGACCCAGTACTTC
CDR3: CASSWTGQETQYF

length: 15
J: TRBJ2-7
V: TRBV6-5
size: NA
D: TRBD1
DNA: TGTGCCAGCAGATCACCGGGACAGGGGGCACCCGAGCAGTACTTC
CDR3: CASRSPGQGAPEQYF

length: 15
J: TRBJ2-1
V: TRBV4-2
size: NA
D: TRBD2
DNA: TGTGCCAGCAGCCAAGAAGCGGGGGGGCACGGTGAGCAGTTCTTC
CDR3: CASSQEAGGHGEQFF

length: 15
J: TRBJ2-2
V: TRBV11-2
size: NA
D: TRBD2
DNA: TGTGCCAGCAGCTTAGCAGCGGGGGGCCTGGGGGAGCTGTTTTTT
CDR3: CASSLAAGGLGELFF

length: 16
J: TRBJ2-1
V: TRBV6-4
size: NA
D: TRBD1
DNA: TGTGCCAGCAGCGCTCGAGGGGGCGCAGGTTACAATGAGCAGTTCTTC
CDR3: CASSARGGAGYNEQFF

length: 17
J: TRBJ2-2
V: TRBV4-2
size: NA
D: TRBD2
DNA: TGTGCCAGCAGCCAAGAAGGAGGGAGGGTTAACACCGGGGAGCTGTTTTTT
CDR3: CASSQEGGRVNTGELFF

length: 14
J: TRBJ1-5
V: TRBV19
size: NA
D: NA
DNA: TGTGCCAGTAGTCTGAGAGGGTCGGGTCAGCCCCAGCATTTT
CDR3: CASSLRGSGQPQHF

length: 14
J: TRBJ2-2
V: TRBV6-5
size: NA
D: TRBD2
DNA: TGTGCCAGCAGGGGACTAGCGGACACCGGGGAGCTGTTTTTT
CDR3: CASRGLADTGELFF

length: 15
J: TRBJ2-5
V: TRBV6-5
size: NA
D: TRBD2
DNA: TGTGCCAGCAGTTACGGCGGGGGGGCCGGCGAGACCCAGTACTTC
CDR3: CASSYGGGAGETQYF

length: 15
J: TRBJ1-6
V: TRBV7-2
size: few
D: NA
DNA: TGTGCCAGCAGCTTCCCCCAGGAATGGAATTCACCCCTCCACTTT
CDR3: CASSFPQEWNSPLHF

length: 13
J: TRBJ2-7
V: TRBV29-1
size: NA
D: TRBD1
DNA: TGCAGCGTTGCCCCAGGGGGTGACTACGAGCAGTACTTC
CDR3: CSVAPGGDYEQYF

length: 13
J: TRBJ2-7
V: TRBV7-9
size: once
D: NA
DNA: TGTGCCAGCAGCTTCGGGTCCTCGGACGAGCAGTACTTC
CDR3: CASSFGSSDEQYF

length: 16
J: TRBJ1-3
V: TRBV15
size: NA
D: NA
DNA: TGTGCCACCAGCAGAGATGCGACAAACTCTGGAAACACCATATATTTT
CDR3: CATSRDATNSGNTIYF

length: 15
J: TRBJ1-4
V: TRBV4-2
size: NA
D: NA
DNA: TGTGCCAGCAGCTACCGCAGGGCGGAAGGAGAAAAACTGTTTTTT
CDR3: CASSYRRAEGEKLFF

length: 14
J: TRBJ1-5
V: TRBV7-9
size: NA
D: TRBD1
DNA: TGTGCCACCTCGACAGGGTTTGAGGGTCAGCCCCAGCATTTT
CDR3: CATSTGFEGQPQHF

length: 14
J: TRBJ2-3
V: TRBV9
size: NA
D: NA
DNA: TGTGCCAGCAGCGTAGACCAGGTGGGAGATACGCAGTATTTT
CDR3: CASSVDQVGDTQYF

length: 13
J: TRBJ2-2
V: TRBV19
size: NA
D: NA
DNA: TGTGCCAGTAGAAGGGGTTTGACCGGGGAGCTGTTTTTT
CDR3: CASRRGLTGELFF

length: 17
J: TRBJ2-2
V: TRBV5-1
size: NA
D: TRBD1
DNA: TGCGCCAGCAGCTTGACGCGAAGGGGGCTTAGCACCGGGGAGCTGTTTTTT
CDR3: CASSLTRRGLSTGELFF

length: 12
J: TRBJ1-2
V: TRBV5-1
size: few
D: NA
DNA: TGCGCCAGCAGCTTTTCCGGGGATGGCTACACCTTC
CDR3: CASSFSGDGYTF

length: 14
J: TRBJ1-2
V: TRBV7-2
size: NA
D: TRBD1
DNA: TGTGCCAGCAGCTTAGTCCAGGGGGCTGAGGGCTACACCTTC
CDR3: CASSLVQGAEGYTF

length: 14
J: TRBJ2-5
V: TRBV30
size: NA
D: TRBD1
DNA: TGTGCCCGGTCACCGGGACAGGGCGGTGAGACCCAGTACTTC
CDR3: CARSPGQGGETQYF

length: 16
J: TRBJ2-3
V: TRBV5-1
size: NA
D: TRBD2
DNA: TGCGCCAGCAGCTCCGGCGCAGCGGGAGCTACAGATACGCAGTATTTT
CDR3: CASSSGAAGATDTQYF

length: 13
J: TRBJ1-1
V: TRBV16
size: once
D: NA
DNA: TGTGCCAGCAGCCAATCGGCGGGGATTGAAGCTTTCTTT
CDR3: CASSQSAGIEAFF

length: 12
J: TRBJ1-1
V: TRBV25-1
size: NA
D: NA
DNA: TGTGCCAGCATGGGAGGAGGGACTGAAGCTTTCTTT
CDR3: CASMGGGTEAFF

length: 14
J: TRBJ2-7
V: TRBV30
size: once
D: TRBD1
DNA: TGTGCCAGTGACAGGGGGCTAAGGTCCTACGAGCAGTACTTC
CDR3: CASDRGLRSYEQYF

length: 13
J: TRBJ1-4
V: TRBV6-1
size: NA
D: NA
DNA: TGTGCCAGCAGGTTAGCAACTAATGAAAAACTGTTTTTT
CDR3: CASRLATNEKLFF

length: 13
J: TRBJ1-5
V: TRBV7-2
size: NA
D: TRBD1
DNA: TGTGCCAGCAGCTACAGGGGCGATCAGCCCCAGCATTTT
CDR3: CASSYRGDQPQHF

length: 15
J: TRBJ2-7
V: TRBV6-5
size: NA
D: TRBD1
DNA: TGTGCCAGCAGTTACAGGACAGGGGACTCCTACGAGCAGTACTTC
CDR3: CASSYRTGDSYEQYF